The clone carrying this T cell receptor beta chain is medium-sized within its sample. Surgery cases with the highest brain T cell transcript signatures were chosen for sequencing. Germline CDR1 and CDR2: MNHNY and SVGAGI (reference sequence). This CDR3 is built from 11 residues. Trimming cost V 11 bases and J 6 bases, with 13 bases left between them. This table comes from immunoSEQ multiplex PCR, and its TCRdb copy is limited to in-frame clones, with some not included. The sample lists 7,500 to 8,000 clones, 73% occurring once. The data were obtained in a study of brain T cells in children with intractable seizures.

This chain joins TRBV6-6 and TRBJ1-2, with D maybe TRBD1 (5 bases). Sequenced material: resected brain tissue, taken at surgery. The source is a boy under three years old with tuberous sclerosis and intractable seizures. The CDR3 bases are TGTGCCTTTCGGGGCATTGATGGCTACACCTTC. This gives the protein CAFRGIDGYTF.